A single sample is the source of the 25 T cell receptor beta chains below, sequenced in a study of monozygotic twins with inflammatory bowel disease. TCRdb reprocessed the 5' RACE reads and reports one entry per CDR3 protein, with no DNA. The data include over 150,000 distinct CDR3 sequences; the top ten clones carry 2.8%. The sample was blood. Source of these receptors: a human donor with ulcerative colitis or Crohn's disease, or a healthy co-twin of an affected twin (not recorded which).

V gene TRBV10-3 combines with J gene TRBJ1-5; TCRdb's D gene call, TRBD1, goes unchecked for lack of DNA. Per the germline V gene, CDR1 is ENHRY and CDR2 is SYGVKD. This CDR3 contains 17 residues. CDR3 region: CAISESLGGQSVQPQHF.

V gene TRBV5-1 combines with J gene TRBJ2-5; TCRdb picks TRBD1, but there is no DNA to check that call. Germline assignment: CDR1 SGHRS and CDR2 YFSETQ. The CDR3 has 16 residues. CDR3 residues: CASSLPEARPQETQYF.

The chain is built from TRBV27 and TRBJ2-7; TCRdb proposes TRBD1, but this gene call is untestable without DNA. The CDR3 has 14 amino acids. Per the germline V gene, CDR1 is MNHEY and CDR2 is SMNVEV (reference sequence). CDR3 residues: CASRPRVPETEQYF.

This CDR3 reads CASSGGRQGGQETQYF. The chain recombines TRBV12-3 or TRBV12-4 with TRBJ2-5; TCRdb gives TRBD1 as the D gene, but with no DNA this cannot be confirmed. This CDR3 is built from 16 residues.

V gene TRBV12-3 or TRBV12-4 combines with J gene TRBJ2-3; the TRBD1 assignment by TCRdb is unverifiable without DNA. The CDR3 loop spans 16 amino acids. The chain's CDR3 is CASTPGTGIGLDTQYF.

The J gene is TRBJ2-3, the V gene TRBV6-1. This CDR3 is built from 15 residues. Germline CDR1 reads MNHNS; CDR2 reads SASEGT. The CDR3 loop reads CASRPRSARADTQYF.

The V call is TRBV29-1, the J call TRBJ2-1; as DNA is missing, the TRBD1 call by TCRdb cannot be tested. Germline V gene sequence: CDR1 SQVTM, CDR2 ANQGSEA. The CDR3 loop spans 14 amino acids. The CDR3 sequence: CSVTTGQGYNEQFF.

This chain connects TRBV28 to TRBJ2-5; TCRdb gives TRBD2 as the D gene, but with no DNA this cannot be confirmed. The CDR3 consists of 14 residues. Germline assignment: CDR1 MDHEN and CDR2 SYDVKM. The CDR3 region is CASRSGVGQETQYF.

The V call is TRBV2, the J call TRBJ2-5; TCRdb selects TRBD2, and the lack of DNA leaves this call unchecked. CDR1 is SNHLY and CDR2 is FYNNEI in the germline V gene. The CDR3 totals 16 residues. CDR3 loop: CASSPRTSGIQETQYF. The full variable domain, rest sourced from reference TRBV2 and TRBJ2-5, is EPEVTQTPSHQVTQMGQEVILRCVPISNHLYFYWYRQILGQKVEFLVSFYNNEISEKSEIFDDQFSVERPDGSNFTLKIRSTKLEDSAMYFCASSPRTSGIQETQYFGPGTRLLVL.

The CDR3 here is CASRSAPNTEAFF. The gene calls are TRBV3-1 and TRBJ1-1; TCRdb's assignment of TRBD1 cannot be checked, as there is no DNA. Germline CDR1 LGHDT, CDR2 YNNKEL (reference sequence). The CDR3 totals 13 residues.

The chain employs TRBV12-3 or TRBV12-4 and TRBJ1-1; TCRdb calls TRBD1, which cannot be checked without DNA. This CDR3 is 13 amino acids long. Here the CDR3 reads CASSSGVNTEAFF.

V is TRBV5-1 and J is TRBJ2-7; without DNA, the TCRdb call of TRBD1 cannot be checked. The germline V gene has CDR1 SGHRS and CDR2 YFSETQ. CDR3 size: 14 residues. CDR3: CASSLAGDRDEQYF.

The CDR3 loop is CASSLNREPYEQYF. The chain is built from TRBV12-3 or TRBV12-4 and TRBJ2-7; TCRdb picks TRBD1, but there is no DNA to check that call. This CDR3 has 14 residues.

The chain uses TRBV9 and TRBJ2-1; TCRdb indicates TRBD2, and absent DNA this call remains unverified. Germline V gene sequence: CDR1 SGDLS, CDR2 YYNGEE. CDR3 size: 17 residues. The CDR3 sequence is CASSEILFGGGFDEQFF.

The CDR3 spells CASSRNGGTGELFF. This rearrangement joins TRBV5-1 to TRBJ2-2. Germline values: CDR1 SGHRS, CDR2 YFSETQ. The CDR3 totals 14 residues.

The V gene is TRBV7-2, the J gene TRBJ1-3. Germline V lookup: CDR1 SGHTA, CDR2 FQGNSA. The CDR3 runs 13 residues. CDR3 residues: CASSLSKGNTIYF.

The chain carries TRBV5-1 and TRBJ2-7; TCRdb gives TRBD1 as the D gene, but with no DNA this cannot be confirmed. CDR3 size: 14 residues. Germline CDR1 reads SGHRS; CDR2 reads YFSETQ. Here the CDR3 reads CASSLDARSYEQYF. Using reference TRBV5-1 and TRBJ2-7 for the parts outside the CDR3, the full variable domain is KAGVTQTPRYLIKTRGQQVTLSCSPISGHRSVSWYQQTPGQGLQFLFEYFSETQRNKGNFPGRFSGRQFSNSRSEMNVSTLELGDSALYLCASSLDARSYEQYFGPGTRLTVT.

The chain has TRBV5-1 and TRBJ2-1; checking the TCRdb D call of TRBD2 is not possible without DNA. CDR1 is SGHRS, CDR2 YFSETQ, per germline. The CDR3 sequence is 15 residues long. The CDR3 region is CASSLVASGYNEQFF.

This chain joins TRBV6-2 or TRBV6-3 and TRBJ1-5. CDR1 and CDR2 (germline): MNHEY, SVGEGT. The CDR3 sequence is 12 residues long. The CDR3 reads CASSQTNQPQHF.

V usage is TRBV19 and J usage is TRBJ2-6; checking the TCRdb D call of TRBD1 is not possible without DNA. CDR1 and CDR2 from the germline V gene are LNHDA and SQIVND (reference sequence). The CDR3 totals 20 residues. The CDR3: CASSRDRGTQGYSGANVLTF.

The CDR3 spells CASSFLATPSGSADTQYF. The chain couples TRBV12-3 or TRBV12-4 to TRBJ2-3; the TRBD2 assignment by TCRdb is unverifiable without DNA. The length of the CDR3 is 18 residues.

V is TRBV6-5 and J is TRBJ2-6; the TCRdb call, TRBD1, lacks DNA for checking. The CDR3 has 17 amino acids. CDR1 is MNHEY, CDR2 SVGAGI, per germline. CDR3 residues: CASSYAGKVSGANVLTF.

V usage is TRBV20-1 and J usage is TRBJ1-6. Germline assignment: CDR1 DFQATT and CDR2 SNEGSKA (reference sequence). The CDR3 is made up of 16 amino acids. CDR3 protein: CSARRLGNSDNSPLHF.

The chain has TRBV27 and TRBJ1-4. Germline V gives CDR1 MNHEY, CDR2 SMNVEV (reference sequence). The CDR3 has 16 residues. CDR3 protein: CASSRTGRVSNEKLFF. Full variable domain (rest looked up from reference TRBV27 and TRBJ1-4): EAQVTQNPRYLITVTGKKLTVTCSQNMNHEYMSWYRQDPGLGLRQIYYSMNVEVTDKGDVPEGYKVSRKEKRNFPLILESPSPNQTSLYFCASSRTGRVSNEKLFFGSGTQLSVL.

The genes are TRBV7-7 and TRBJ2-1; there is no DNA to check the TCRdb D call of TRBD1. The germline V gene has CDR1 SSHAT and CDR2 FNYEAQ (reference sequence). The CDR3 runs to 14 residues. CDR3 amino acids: CASSLAQGGNEQFF.